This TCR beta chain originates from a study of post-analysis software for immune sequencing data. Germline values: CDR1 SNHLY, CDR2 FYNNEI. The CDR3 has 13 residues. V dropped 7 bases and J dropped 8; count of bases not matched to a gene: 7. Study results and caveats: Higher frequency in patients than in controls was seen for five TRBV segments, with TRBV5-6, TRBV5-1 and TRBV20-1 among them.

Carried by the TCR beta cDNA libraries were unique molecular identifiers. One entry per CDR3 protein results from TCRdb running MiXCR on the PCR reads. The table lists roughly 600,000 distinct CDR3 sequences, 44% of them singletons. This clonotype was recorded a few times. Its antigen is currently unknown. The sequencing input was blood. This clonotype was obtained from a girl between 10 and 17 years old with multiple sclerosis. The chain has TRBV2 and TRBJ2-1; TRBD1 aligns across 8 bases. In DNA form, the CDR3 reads TGTGCCAGCAAAACACAGGGGGGTCATGAGCAGTTCTTC. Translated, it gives CASKTQGGHEQFF.